The 22 T cell receptor beta chains in this list originate from one sample, sequenced in a study of T cell repertoires in cytomegalovirus infection. TCRdb processed the reads anew with MiXCR; each CDR3 protein has one entry. The profile shows more than 150,000 distinct CDR3 sequences, about 21% of them singletons. The sample comprised PBMCs. These receptor sequences come from a human donor in good health (CMV status not recorded). Some clones in this sample may be carry-over from other donors' samples.

The chain is built from TRBV5-5 and TRBJ2-7; D uncertain. Germline CDR1 is SGHKS and CDR2 is YYEKEE (reference sequence). There are 14 residues in the CDR3. V lost 0 bases, J lost 5 bases, and 12 bases lay in between. The CDR3 region is CASSLAYFVHEQYF. The CDR3 nucleotides read TGTGCCAGCAGCTTGGCATACTTTGTCCACGAGCAGTACTTC.

This chain uses TRBV19 with TRBJ2-7; no firm D call. The V end was cut by 2 bases, the J end by 0 bases, with 11 bases between. Per the germline V gene, CDR1 is LNHDA and CDR2 is SQIVND (reference sequence). There are 15 residues in the CDR3. CDR3: CASSINAVSSYEQYF. CDR3 sequence (DNA): TGTGCCAGTAGTATAAATGCAGTCTCCTCCTACGAGCAGTACTTC. Together with reference TRBV19 and TRBJ2-7, the CDR3 gives the full variable domain: DGGITQSPKYLFRKEGQNVTLSCEQNLNHDAMYWYRQDPGQGLRLIYYSQIVNDFQKGDIAEGYSVSREKKESFPLTVTSAQKNPTAFYLCASSINAVSSYEQYFGPGTRLTVT.

A few counts support this clonotype. CDR3 loop: CASSRIGGSRYEQYF. CDR3 nucleotide sequence: TGTGCCAGCAGCCGCATAGGGGGCTCTAGGTACGAGCAGTACTTC. J is TRBJ2-7 and V is TRBV7-9; 7 bases are shared with TRBD1. There are 15 residues in the CDR3. V shed 5 bases and J 4 bases; nucleotides not matched to a gene: 11. The V gene's germline CDR1 is SEHNR and CDR2 FQNEAQ (reference sequence).

This clonotype was seen a handful of times. V and J are TRBV6-6 and TRBJ2-7; D ambiguous. This CDR3 contains 13 residues. The V end was cut by 4 bases, the J end by 5 bases, with 12 bases between. The germline gives CDR1 MNHNY, CDR2 SVGAGI (reference sequence). This CDR3 reads CASSWITPDEQYF. DNA for the CDR3: TGTGCCAGCAGTTGGATTACCCCAGACGAGCAGTACTTC.

The genes are TRBV6-5 and TRBJ2-7, with TRBD1 identical over 7 bases. The CDR3 sequence is 14 residues long. V lost 7 bases, J lost 2 bases, and 8 bases stayed unmatched. Germline V lookup: CDR1 MNHEY, CDR2 SVGAGI. The CDR3 spells CASTPSGQAYEQYF. CDR3 nucleotides: TGTGCCAGCACCCCGAGCGGACAGGCCTACGAGCAGTACTTC.

This clonotype was detected ten times or more. Written as DNA, the CDR3 is TGTGCCAGCAGTCGGGACAGGGGAAGCAATCAGCCCCAGCATTTT. Protein: CASSRDRGSNQPQHF. The rearrangement uses TRBV7-2 and TRBJ1-5; TRBD1 agrees at 10 bases. Germline lookup yields CDR1 SGHTA and CDR2 FQGNSA. The CDR3 contains 15 residues. V trimming: 6 bases; J trimming: 1 base; junction bases outside the gene matches: 3. Drawing the rest from reference TRBV7-2 and TRBJ1-5, the complete variable domain is GAGVSQSPSNKVTEKGKDVELRCDPISGHTALYWYRQSLGQGLEFLIYFQGNSAPDKSGLPSDRFSAERTGGSVSTLTIQRTQQEDSAVYLCASSRDRGSNQPQHFGDGTRLSIL.

A few counts support this clonotype. The chain combines TRBV6-5 with TRBJ2-3; tentative D call: TRBD1 (5 bases). Germline CDR1 MNHEY, CDR2 SVGAGI. The CDR3 has 17 residues. Between the trimmed V and J ends, which lost 0 bases and 4 bases, there was a span of 17 bases. The CDR3 loop reads CASSYSEPGPRADTQYF. Written as DNA, the CDR3 is TGTGCCAGCAGTTACTCCGAACCGGGTCCCAGGGCAGATACGCAGTATTTT.

This clonotype appeared a few times. V is TRBV6-1 and J is TRBJ2-1; 8 positions agree with TRBD2. This CDR3 is built from 15 residues. CDR1 and CDR2 from the germline V gene are MNHNS and SASEGT. J was trimmed by 2 bases and V by 7 bases; bases with no gene match: 7. DNA of the CDR3: TGTGCCAGCAAGTGGGTAGCGGGGCCCTACAATGAGCAGTTCTTC. Translated, it gives CASKWVAGPYNEQFF.

A few counts support this clonotype. The chain carries TRBV12-3 or TRBV12-4 and TRBJ2-7, with a tentative D call TRBD2 (5 bases). This CDR3 spans 14 amino acids. Trimming took off 7 bases at V and 3 bases at J, with 16 bases between the two ends. CDR3: CASTPGRRIYEQYF. CDR3 DNA: TGTGCCAGCACCCCCGGGCGGAGGATCTACGAGCAGTACTTC.

This clonotype occurred a few times. The CDR3 nucleotides read TGTGCCAGCAGCTTGGACTGGAATACCCGCACAGATACGCAGTATTTT. It translates to CASSLDWNTRTDTQYF. This rearrangement joins TRBV11-3 to TRBJ2-3, with a possible D match to TRBD2 (5 bases). Trimming left V 3 bases short and J 1 base short, with 14 bases between. CDR1 is SGHNT, CDR2 YENEEA, per germline. The CDR3 runs to 16 residues.

This clonotype appeared a few times. The chain is built from TRBV6-6 and TRBJ2-1, with 7 positions matching TRBD1. Germline V lookup: CDR1 MNHNY, CDR2 SVGAGI (reference sequence). After removal of 8 bases from V and 3 bases from J, the junction contained 7 bases not matched to a gene. The CDR3 spans 14 residues. In DNA form, the CDR3 reads TGTGCCAGCTCAAGAGGGGGCGTCTACAATGAGCAGTTCTTC. Translated: CASSRGGVYNEQFF.

This clonotype was detected ten times or more. V is TRBV7-8 and J is TRBJ2-1; D gene uncertain. The CDR3 covers 13 residues. Trimming shortened V by 2 bases and J by 8 bases, and 10 bases separated the two germline ends. Per germline, CDR1 SGHVS and CDR2 FQNEAQ. This CDR3 reads CASSLNRLDEQFF. The DNA for the CDR3 is TGTGCCAGCAGCTTAAATCGGCTCGATGAGCAGTTCTTC.

This rearrangement joins TRBV28 to TRBJ2-7; D possibly corresponds to TRBD1 (6 bases). Trimming took 7 bases from V and 9 from J, leaving 22 bases between them. This CDR3 is 14 amino acids long. Germline V gives CDR1 MDHEN, CDR2 SYDVKM. The chain's CDR3 is CASTSASTGLWQYF. The CDR3 DNA is TGTGCCAGCACGTCTGCGTCGACAGGTCTCTGGCAGTACTTC.

The chain recombines TRBV12-3 or TRBV12-4 with TRBJ1-5, with D uncertain. The CDR3 has 13 residues. V was shortened by 2 bases and J by 9 bases, with 11 bases between the two germline ends. For the CDR3, the DNA is TGTGCCAGCAGTTTAAATCCCACGGCGCCCCAGCATTTT. It codes for CASSLNPTAPQHF.

A remark on this clonotype: A read error may explain this, as a much larger clone is one base away. The chain links TRBV6-5 to TRBJ2-5; D is ambiguous. In germline, CDR1 is MNHEY, CDR2 SVGAGI. This CDR3 comprises 14 residues. In DNA form, the CDR3 reads TGTGCCAACAGTTCCCAGAAGATACAAGAGACCCAGTACTTC. Amino acids: CANSSQKIQETQYF.

The rearrangement links TRBV28 to TRBJ2-2; TRBD2 matches 13 bases. The CDR3 has 18 residues. Trimming cost V 3 bases and J 4 bases; bases outside gene matches: 8. The germline CDR1 and CDR2 sequences are MDHEN and SYDVKM. The CDR3 sequence: CASSLRLAGGLRTGELFF. CDR3 DNA sequence: TGTGCCAGCAGTTTGAGACTAGCGGGAGGACTCCGCACCGGGGAGCTGTTTTTT.

The chain combines TRBV20-1 with TRBJ2-5; the D is unclear. Germline lookup yields CDR1 DFQATT and CDR2 SNEGSKA (reference sequence). This CDR3 is 14 amino acids long. Trimming shortened V by 0 bases and J by 2 bases, and 10 bases separated the two germline ends. The CDR3 DNA sequence: TGCAGTGCTAGAGAGGCCGGACCTCAAGAGACCCAGTACTTC. This translates into CSAREAGPQETQYF.

The table lists this clonotype with many counts. V and J are TRBV7-8 and TRBJ1-3, with D unresolved. Trimming cost V 1 base and J 0 bases, with 10 bases left between them. Germline V CDR1 and CDR2: SGHVS, FQNEAQ. The CDR3 covers 16 residues. CDR3 in amino acids: CASSLGGGPSGNTIYF. DNA for the CDR3: TGTGCCAGCAGCTTAGGAGGCGGACCCTCTGGAAACACCATATATTTT. Full variable domain (outside the CDR3, taken from reference TRBV7-8 and TRBJ1-3): GAGVSQSPRYKVAKRGQDVALRCDPISGHVSLFWYQQALGQGPEFLTYFQNEAQLDKSGLPSDRFFAERPEGSVSTLKIQRTQQEDSAVYLCASSLGGGPSGNTIYFGEGSWLTVV.

This clonotype was detected only a few times. The chain combines TRBV12-3 or TRBV12-4 with TRBJ1-1, with 12 nucleotides matching TRBD1. The CDR3 sequence is 14 residues long. Trimming cost V 6 bases and J 5 bases; bases outside gene matches: 4. The CDR3, as DNA: TGTGCCAGCAGACGGGACAGGGGGCGGACTGAAGCTTTCTTT. This codes for CASRRDRGRTEAFF.

This chain links TRBV19 with TRBJ1-1; D is uncertain. This CDR3 is built from 11 residues. Germline CDR1 is LNHDA and CDR2 is SQIVND (reference sequence). Trimming shortened V by 5 bases and J by 5 bases, and 6 bases separated the two germline ends. In nucleotides, the CDR3 is TGTGCCAGTAGTGAATGGACTGAAGCTTTCTTT. As protein: CASSEWTEAFF.

This clonotype was found many times. The chain carries TRBV7-2 and TRBJ1-1; no firm D call. The ends were cut back, 5 bases at V and 1 base at J, with 11 bases in the middle. The germline CDR1 and CDR2 sequences are SGHTA and FQGNSA. The CDR3 runs to 14 residues. The DNA of the CDR3 is TGTGCCAGCAGCCAAAAGACGGGGAACACTGAAGCTTTCTTT. It translates to CASSQKTGNTEAFF. Based on the CDR3 plus reference TRBV7-2 and TRBJ1-1, the full variable domain is GAGVSQSPSNKVTEKGKDVELRCDPISGHTALYWYRQSLGQGLEFLIYFQGNSAPDKSGLPSDRFSAERTGGSVSTLTIQRTQQEDSAVYLCASSQKTGNTEAFFGQGTRLTVV.

The rearrangement uses TRBV7-2 and TRBJ1-2; 7 positions match TRBD1. J lost 8 bases, V lost 6 bases, and 12 bases had no gene match. CDR1 is SGHTA, CDR2 FQGNSA, per germline. The CDR3 consists of 14 residues. The CDR3 DNA follows: TGTGCCAGCAGTTCTCAAATGAGACAGGGCGGCTACACCTTC. It encodes CASSSQMRQGGYTF. Full variable domain (missing parts from reference TRBV7-2 and TRBJ1-2): GAGVSQSPSNKVTEKGKDVELRCDPISGHTALYWYRQSLGQGLEFLIYFQGNSAPDKSGLPSDRFSAERTGGSVSTLTIQRTQQEDSAVYLCASSSQMRQGGYTFGSGTRLTVV.